This TCR beta chain was sequenced during a study of T-cell reconstitution after alpha-beta-depleted transplantation in children. This clonotype was seen many times. No antigen is known for it. This sample's TCRbeta library carried unique molecular identifier barcodes. In TCRdb, the PCR reads were re-called with MiXCR into one record per CDR3 protein. The data contain more than 200,000 distinct CDR3 sequences, more than 20% of them singletons. General observations from the study: T-cell counts and diversity at one year following transplant were attributed mainly to newly produced T cells. Reportedly, roughly two months post-transplant, alpha-beta T cells arose from several hundred expanded graft clones. Recipient T cells and thymic progenitors that survived were the source of the high TCRbeta diversity seen at day 60 in some patients.

The CDR3 sequence is 16 residues long. Germline trimming cut 1 base from V and 5 bases from J; bases unmatched to any gene: 6. The germline CDR1 and CDR2 sequences are DFQATT and SNEGSKA (reference sequence). The sequence derives from a female patient aged 2-9 years who had a stem cell transplant for congenital amegakaryocytic thrombocytopenia, so the T cells may come from the graft donor. Source: PBMCs, mostly from graft donor cells, taken 360 days after TCRalphabeta/CD19-depleted stem cell transplant. The genes are TRBV20-1 and TRBJ2-7; 15 bases fit TRBD2. In nucleotides, the CDR3 is TGCAGTGCTAGAGGGGGACTAGCGGGAGGATTTGACGAGCAGTACTTC. Translated: CSARGGLAGGFDEQYF.